These T cell receptor beta chains were read from a single sample in a study of CD8 T cells in ankylosing spondylitis. TCRdb re-derived calls from the 5' RACE reads in MiXCR, one entry per CDR3 protein. Among about 240,000 distinct CDR3 sequences listed, less than 10% were seen once. The sequenced sample was blood, either unsorted or a sorted T cell fraction (not recorded which). These receptors were taken from a male donor with ankylosing spondylitis or in good health (not recorded which). The CDR3 runs from the conserved cysteine through the conserved F or W. Not all rows give a size; the values are once, few, many and, for expanded clones, a class.

CASSIATGEGHNEQFF | TRBJ2-1 | . | TRBV19
CASSPDRGTEAFF | TRBJ1-1 | many | TRBV12-3/TRBV12-4
CASSGDGDANTEAFF | TRBJ1-1 | many | TRBV11-3
CASTLGGFGNEQFF | TRBJ2-1 | many | TRBV12-3/TRBV12-4
CSASTTATNYGYTF | TRBJ1-2 | few | TRBV20-1
CSAAGLYNEQFF | TRBJ2-1 | many | TRBV20-1
CASSYSDLRAEQYF | TRBJ2-7 | many | TRBV12-3/TRBV12-4
CAWSRGGMDTEAFF | TRBJ1-1 | . | TRBV30
CASSFEIGELFF | TRBJ2-2 | . | TRBV12-3/TRBV12-4
CASSTRTGGNEQYF | TRBJ2-7 | many | TRBV7-2
CALQHGTTEAFF | TRBJ1-1 | many | TRBV30
CSVADGDMSYNEQFF | TRBJ2-1 | many | TRBV29-1
CASSQRGGEPCSYNEQFF | TRBJ2-1 | many | TRBV21-1
CASRRGDSGSTEAFF | TRBJ1-1 | many | TRBV5-1
CASSLAGSYNEQFF | TRBJ2-1 | many | TRBV12-3/TRBV12-4
CASSLLTTGFSYEQYF | TRBJ2-7 | many | TRBV7-2
CAWSNSGGNTIYF | TRBJ1-3 | . | TRBV30
CASSYHRGGETQYF | TRBJ2-5 | many | TRBV6-5
CASSPTGKPGANVLTF | TRBJ2-6 | . | TRBV12-3/TRBV12-4
CASARTYEQYF | TRBJ2-7 | many | TRBV12-3/TRBV12-4
CASSLLIGGIGTDTQYF | TRBJ2-3 | medium-sized | TRBV5-1
CASSFGSSDYEQYF | TRBJ2-7 | many | TRBV5-5
CSAAPRDTQYF | TRBJ2-3 | many | TRBV20-1
CASSLAGSPVDEKLFF | TRBJ1-4 | many | TRBV5-8
CASSFRQAANYGYTF | TRBJ1-2 | many | TRBV5-8
CASSLGGWNTEAFF | TRBJ1-1 | many | TRBV5-1
CASSQSKNYGYTF | TRBJ1-2 | . | TRBV3-1
CASSERGTSGTDTQYF | TRBJ2-3 | many | TRBV6-4
CASSLGTGKNIQYF | TRBJ2-4 | many | TRBV7-8
CASSYSGMAKNIQYF | TRBJ2-4 | many | TRBV7-2
CSAAPGPSSYEQYF | TRBJ2-7 | many | TRBV20-1